This TCR beta chain was retrieved from a study of T cell repertoires in cytomegalovirus infection (dated by TCRdb to between 2018 and 2021). Context from the whole study: The HLA type of each donor mattered for the analysis, because public TCR beta signatures pointed to carriage of CMV infection along with the matching HLA type. Overall results and qualifications from the work: The ex vivo response was dominated by HLA-C-restricted CMV-specific TCR beta clonotypes, and the single most frequent clonotype in two of eight donors was supplied by these HLA-C-restricted clonotypes. Cumulative frequency of public TCR beta family members discriminated carriers of CMV infection plus the relevant HLA type in this cohort and an independent approximately 350-donor cohort.

The CDR3, from cysteine to phenylalanine, totals 15 residues. The kept DNA is CDR3 alone, 45 bases in frame from the first base. CDR1 and CDR2, looked up from the germline V gene, are SGHVS and FNYEAQ. After removal of 1 base from V and 6 bases from J, the junction retains 3 bases not matched to a gene. Sequencing used an Illumina HiSeq 1500. TCRdb itself trimmed the public reads at Q25 with fastp, ran MiXCR and retained productive beta chains. One record per CDR3 amino acid sequence lists the most common genes and DNA. In this sample the table shows just under 550,000 distinct CDR3 sequences, roughly 29% of which occur a single time. The top ten clonotypes cover 13% of the sample. This clonotype was seen only a few times. Its antigen is currently not known. Base qualities are missing; no much larger clone stands one base away.

The chain uses TRBV7-6 and TRBJ1-4; TRBD1 fits 9 bases in the junction. The specimen sequenced was PBMCs. The sequence derives from a human donor in good health (CMV status not recorded). Some clones in this sample may be carry-over from other donors' samples. The sequence in DNA is TGTGCCAGCAGCTTAGAAGGACAGGGGTATGAAAAACTGTTTTTT. The translation is CASSLEGQGYEKLFF.